Sequencing of this TCR beta chain was carried out in a study of beta chain features in type 1 diabetes. This CDR3 contains 15 residues. Per germline, CDR1 SGHTA and CDR2 FQGTGA. V lost 3 bases to trimming and J lost 9 bases; unmatched junction nucleotides: 10. This clone was observed a handful of times. Reverse transcription of all isolated RNA meant that expressed TCRB transcripts were sequenced. Sequencing used immunoSEQ multiplex PCR; TCRdb keeps in-frame clones, though not all of them. The repertoire holds roughly 350,000 clones, approximately 11% seen once, with around 0.015% in the top ten. The chain recombines TRBV7-3 with TRBJ2-1, with 8 positions matching TRBD2. The specimen was naive CD4+ T cells from blood. The clonotype originates from a young woman in good health. CDR3 in DNA: TGTGCCAGCAGCTTCGGTCTAGCGGGCCTTAGTGAGCAGTTCTTC. Amino acid sequence: CASSFGLAGLSEQFF.